Below are 6 T cell receptor beta chains sequenced from a single sample in a study of cytomegalovirus exposure and HLA in healthy donors. Amplification used 60 Vbeta primers and 13 Jbeta primers. Sequencing was performed with immunoSEQ multiplex PCR; in TCRdb, only in-frame clones are kept and a portion is missing. Of more than 50,000 clones listed, approximately 82% are singletons. Sequenced material: PBMCs. These receptors were collected from a woman aged 40 to 50 in good health and CMV-seropositive.

The chain uses TRBV9 and TRBJ2-3; 13 positions agree with TRBD2. Trimming cost V 3 bases and J 1 base; bases outside gene matches: 8. The CDR3 totals 18 residues. Germline CDR1 SGDLS, CDR2 YYNGEE. In DNA form, the CDR3 reads TGTGCCAGCAGCGGGGCTATGGGACTAGCGGGACGCACAGATACGCAGTATTTT. This sequence encodes CASSGAMGLAGRTDTQYF.

The V gene is TRBV5-5, the J gene TRBJ1-3; D uncertain. Germline lookup yields CDR1 SGHKS and CDR2 YYEKEE (reference sequence). Trimming stripped 5 bases from V and 4 bases from J, with 13 bases between. This CDR3 comprises 14 residues. CDR3: CASRQGWEGNTIYF. The CDR3 DNA is TGTGCCAGCAGACAAGGCTGGGAGGGAAACACCATATATTTT.

This chain joins TRBV5-6 and TRBJ1-1; D is perhaps TRBD1 (5 bases). The CDR3 runs to 13 residues. Germline V CDR1 and CDR2: SGHDT, YYEEEE. V lost 0 bases and J 9 bases, leaving 12 bases between the germline ends. In DNA, the CDR3 is TGTGCCAGCAGCTTGGGACAGCCGGCGAAAGCTTTCTTT. Residues: CASSLGQPAKAFF.

The rearrangement links TRBV10-2 to TRBJ1-4; 8 bases line up with TRBD1. The CDR3 is made up of 15 amino acids. The V gene's germline CDR1 is WSHSY and CDR2 SAAADI. J gave up 8 bases and V 6 bases, and 11 bases lay outside the gene matches. CDR3 amino acids: CASSSDRDIGEKLFF. In nucleotides, the CDR3 is TGCGCCAGCAGCTCGGACAGGGATATTGGGGAAAAACTGTTTTTT.

The gene calls are TRBV6-6 and TRBJ1-5, with D unresolved. V was shortened by 7 bases and J by 8 bases, with 12 bases between the two germline ends. The CDR3 sequence is 12 residues long. Germline CDR1 is MNHNY and CDR2 is SVGAGI (reference sequence). The CDR3 DNA reads as TGTGCCAGCAACGACGGGTTGAAGCCCCAGCATTTT. Its protein product is CASNDGLKPQHF.

This clone has just a few counts. The chain carries TRBV11-2 and TRBJ1-1; 8 nucleotides align to TRBD1. Germline CDR1 SGHAT, CDR2 FQNNGV. V dropped 1 base and J dropped 4; count of bases not matched to a gene: 5. The CDR3 loop spans 15 amino acids. For the CDR3, the DNA is TGTGCCAGCAGCTTAGTAGCAGGGGGCGGCACTGAAGCTTTCTTT. Protein: CASSLVAGGGTEAFF.